These 32 T cell receptor beta chains were all obtained from the same sample, sequenced in a study of technical replicates of blood from several donors (dated by TCRdb to 2016 to 2017). Library preparation employed the immunoSEQ multiplex PCR assay. TCRdb took this table from immuneACCESS and kept in-frame rearrangements with V and J called. Such tables lack part of the clones; where checked against another copy, unresolved V genes explain under half of the gap, and the rest is unexplained. The sample table contains about 83,000 clones; only one count was recorded for around 90% of them. The biggest ten clones account for about 0.27% of the sample. The sequencing sample was made of T cells isolated from PBMCs. These receptors originate from a human donor in good health.

The chain uses TRBV28 and TRBJ1-5; no clear D. Germline V gene sequence: CDR1 MDHEN, CDR2 SYDVKM. Between the trimmed V and J ends, which lost 3 bases and 1 base, there was a span of 4 bases. The CDR3 sequence is 13 residues long. CDR3 sequence (DNA): TGTGCCAGCAGTTTCTACAGCAATCAGCCCCAGCATTTT. This translates into CASSFYSNQPQHF.

This chain uses TRBV6-4 with TRBJ2-7; D might be TRBD2 (5 bases). The CDR3 is 14 residues long. V lost 7 bases and J 5 bases, leaving 18 bases between the germline ends. CDR1 is MRHNA, CDR2 SNTAGT, per germline. CDR3 amino acids: CASNKTGSLNEQYF. CDR3 in DNA: TGTGCCAGCAACAAAACGGGATCTTTAAACGAGCAGTACTTC.

The gene calls are TRBV15 and TRBJ2-3; 10 bases fit TRBD2. The CDR3 is 16 amino acids. Trimming cost V 2 bases and J 1 base; bases outside gene matches: 3. Per germline, CDR1 LNHNV and CDR2 YYDKDF (reference sequence). CDR3 bases: TGTGCCACCAGCAGACGGACTAGCGGTCGCACAGATACGCAGTATTTT. Protein: CATSRRTSGRTDTQYF.

This clone was seen a single time. The chain employs TRBV15 and TRBJ1-1; no clear D gene. The length of the CDR3 is 14 residues. Deletions cut 4 bases from V and 0 bases from J, with 9 bases between. Per the germline V gene, CDR1 is LNHNV and CDR2 is YYDKDF (reference sequence). The CDR3 nucleotides read TGTGCCACCAGCATCGGAGCCTTGAACACTGAAGCTTTCTTT. This encodes CATSIGALNTEAFF.

The rearrangement uses TRBV28 and TRBJ2-7; D possibly corresponds to TRBD1 (6 bases). CDR3 length: 12 residues. Germline loops: CDR1 MDHEN, CDR2 SYDVKM. V was shortened by 2 bases and J by 9 bases, with 11 bases between the two germline ends. The CDR3: CASSLQRGRQYF. In DNA form, the CDR3 reads TGTGCCAGCAGTTTACAAAGGGGGAGGCAGTACTTC.

The CDR3 spells CASSPFRQEPQWEQYF. In DNA form, the CDR3 reads TGTGCCAGCAGCCCTTTTCGACAGGAACCTCAGTGGGAGCAGTACTTC. The rearrangement uses TRBV11-2 and TRBJ2-7, with D tentatively TRBD1 (6 bases). Germline CDR1 is SGHAT and CDR2 is FQNNGV. V was cut by 5 bases and J by 7 bases, with 24 bases left in between. The CDR3 totals 16 residues.

This chain links TRBV5-6 with TRBJ2-5; no clear D. V lost 2 bases to trimming and J lost 0 bases, with 14 bases between them. The germline CDR1 and CDR2 sequences are SGHDT and YYEEEE. This CDR3 comprises 16 residues. DNA for the CDR3: TGTGCCAGCAGCTTCTCCGGTTTGCGGTACCAAGAGACCCAGTACTTC. Encoded protein: CASSFSGLRYQETQYF.

The chain employs TRBV7-2 and TRBJ2-1, with 9 bases matching TRBD2. The V and J ends lost 2 bases and 9 bases, in that order; junction bases with no gene match: 8. CDR3 length equals 15 residues. The germline CDR1 and CDR2 sequences are SGHTA and FQGNSA. The CDR3 region is CASSLTREGRTEQFF. CDR3 DNA sequence: TGTGCCAGCAGCTTAACGCGGGAGGGCCGCACTGAGCAGTTCTTC.

This chain links TRBV6-4 with TRBJ1-1; D is ambiguous. V lost 0 bases to trimming and J lost 4 bases, with 9 bases between them. The CDR3 has 14 residues. Germline V CDR1 and CDR2: MRHNA, SNTAGT. In DNA form, the CDR3 reads TGTGCCAGCAGTGACTCGGGAGGGAGCACTGAAGCTTTCTTT. It codes for CASSDSGGSTEAFF.

This chain joins TRBV5-4 and TRBJ2-3, with 7 bases that match TRBD1. With V trimmed by 0 bases and J by 10 bases, 11 bases remained unmatched. Germline V CDR1 and CDR2: SGHNT, YYREEE (reference sequence). This CDR3 is built from 15 residues. The CDR3, as DNA: TGTGCCAGCAGCTTGGCCGCACAGGGGTTCTCGGCGCAGTATTTT. Residues: CASSLAAQGFSAQYF.

This sequence joins TRBV5-1 and TRBJ2-7; no reliable D call. This CDR3 has 12 amino acids. The germline gives CDR1 SGHRS, CDR2 YFSETQ. Trimming took off 0 bases at V and 2 bases at J, with 3 bases between the two ends. CDR3 bases: TGCGCCAGCAGCTTGGGTACCTACGAGCAGTACTTC. This codes for CASSLGTYEQYF.

The chain recombines TRBV18 with TRBJ1-1; D is unresolved. Trimming pared 3 bases from V and 3 bases from J, leaving 11 bases between. The CDR3 totals 14 residues. Per the germline V gene, CDR1 is KGHSH and CDR2 is LQKENI. CDR3 bases: TGTGCCAGCTCACCCCGCCCAGGTGACACTGAAGCTTTCTTT. Protein sequence: CASSPRPGDTEAFF.

Only one count was recorded for this clone. The chain couples TRBV19 to TRBJ2-5; 9 bases fit TRBD2. The V gene's germline CDR1 is LNHDA and CDR2 SQIVND (reference sequence). Trimming took 3 bases from V and 0 from J; bases not matched to a gene: 5. CDR3 length: 16 residues. The CDR3 nucleotides read TGTGCCAGTAGTATCGTGGCGGGGGGGTACCAAGAGACCCAGTACTTC. It specifies CASSIVAGGYQETQYF. The full variable domain, rest sourced from reference TRBV19 and TRBJ2-5, is DGGITQSPKYLFRKEGQNVTLSCEQNLNHDAMYWYRQDPGQGLRLIYYSQIVNDFQKGDIAEGYSVSREKKESFPLTVTSAQKNPTAFYLCASSIVAGGYQETQYFGPGTRLLVL.

The chain couples TRBV5-1 to TRBJ1-2; D gene uncertain. CDR3 length equals 15 residues. CDR1 SGHRS and CDR2 YFSETQ come from the germline V gene. V was trimmed by 2 bases and J by 5 bases, leaving 16 bases between them. CDR3 sequence reads: CASSLLRGRSYGYTF. The CDR3 DNA follows: TGCGCCAGCAGCTTACTTCGCGGGCGCTCGTATGGCTACACCTTC.

This chain connects TRBV5-1 to TRBJ2-5, with 9 bases lining up with TRBD2. Germline trimming cut 4 bases from V and 3 bases from J; bases unmatched to any gene: 7. This CDR3 is 15 amino acids long. Germline lookup yields CDR1 SGHRS and CDR2 YFSETQ. The CDR3 reads CASSRGGGAEETQYF. DNA for the CDR3: TGCGCCAGCAGCCGGGGCGGGGGGGCAGAAGAGACCCAGTACTTC.

The chain has TRBV28 and TRBJ2-7, with 8 nucleotides matching TRBD1. The CDR3 is made up of 14 amino acids. V lost 3 bases to trimming and J lost 3 bases; unmatched junction nucleotides: 4. Looked up from germline, CDR1 is MDHEN and CDR2 is SYDVKM. Here the CDR3 DNA reads TGTGCCAGCAGTTTCAGGGGGCGACTCTACGAGCAGTACTTC. Translated: CASSFRGRLYEQYF.

This chain connects TRBV10-3 to TRBJ2-7; 12 bases map to TRBD2. The germline CDR1 and CDR2 sequences are ENHRY and SYGVKD. J lost 2 bases, V lost 2 bases, and 7 bases had no gene match. This CDR3 comprises 17 residues. The CDR3 sequence is CAISEGPRTSGTYEQYF. The DNA for the CDR3 is TGTGCCATCAGTGAGGGTCCCCGGACTAGCGGGACCTACGAGCAGTACTTC.

V usage is TRBV18 and J usage is TRBJ1-1, with 8 bases lining up with TRBD1. Trimming took 2 bases from V and 0 from J; bases not matched to a gene: 2. The CDR3 has 15 amino acids. The germline V gene encodes CDR1 KGHSH and CDR2 LQKENI. The CDR3 reads CASSPLTGVNTEAFF. The CDR3 DNA reads TGTGCCAGCTCACCATTGACAGGGGTGAACACTGAAGCTTTCTTT.

The table lists this clone with a count of one. The chain is built from TRBV28 and TRBJ2-1; D remains unclear. The CDR3 contains 14 residues. Deletions cut 3 bases from V and 5 bases from J, with 11 bases between. The V gene's germline CDR1 is MDHEN and CDR2 SYDVKM. CDR3 loop: CASSFSRANNEQFF. DNA of the CDR3: TGTGCCAGCAGTTTTAGCAGAGCCAACAATGAGCAGTTCTTC. Combining the CDR3 with reference TRBV28 and TRBJ2-1 gives the whole variable domain DVKVTQSSRYLVKRTGEKVFLECVQDMDHENMFWYRQDPGLGLRLIYFSYDVKMKEKGDIPEGYSVSREKKERFSLILESASTNQTSMYLCASSFSRANNEQFFGPGTRLTVL.

V and J are TRBV5-4 and TRBJ1-2; 9 bases agree with TRBD1. V shed 4 bases and J 1 base; nucleotides not matched to a gene: 11. This CDR3 has 17 amino acids. CDR1 and CDR2 (germline): SGHNT, YYREEE (reference sequence). This chain's CDR3 is CASSKGTGQMDNYGYTF. CDR3 coding DNA: TGTGCCAGCAGCAAAGGGACAGGGCAAATGGATAACTATGGCTACACCTTC.

V usage is TRBV5-8 and J usage is TRBJ1-6; D not certain. This CDR3 comprises 15 residues. Germline CDR1 and CDR2: SGHTS and YDEGEE. Trimming removed 0 bases at V and 9 bases at J, with 13 bases between. The CDR3 spells CASSLAFVSSSPLHF. CDR3 bases: TGTGCCAGCAGCTTGGCCTTCGTCTCTAGTTCACCCCTCCACTTT.

The rearrangement uses TRBV6-1 and TRBJ1-1; D ambiguous. V lost 5 bases to trimming and J lost 10 bases, with 20 bases between them. Looked up from germline, CDR1 is MNHNS and CDR2 is SASEGT. The CDR3 loop spans 14 amino acids. In DNA, the CDR3 is TGTGCCAGCAGTACCTGGGTCTCCTCCCGGGTAGCTTTCTTT. This gives the protein CASSTWVSSRVAFF.

This chain connects TRBV11-2 to TRBJ1-2; maybe TRBD1 (5 bases). Trimming pared 5 bases from V and 5 bases from J, leaving 27 bases between. Looked up from germline, CDR1 is SGHAT and CDR2 is FQNNGV. The CDR3 runs to 18 residues. CDR3 sequence reads: CASSEGGGRRWGGYGYTF. CDR3 nucleotide sequence: TGTGCCAGCAGCGAAGGAGGAGGGAGGAGATGGGGGGGGTATGGCTACACCTTC.

As regards this clone: As the CDR3 is not closed by the conserved phenylalanine or tryptophan, this likely results from a read error. Because the CDR3's place on the DNA is in doubt, the DNA is left out and the CDR3 is given as listed by TCRdb. This chain links TRBV28 with TRBJ2-7; the listed D gene, TRBD1, was not tested against the DNA. Including both end residues, the CDR3 is 12 amino acids long. Per germline, CDR1 MDHEN and CDR2 SYDVKM. CDR3: CASSLPGQALSL.

The chain uses TRBV7-9 and TRBJ2-3, with 13 bases lining up with TRBD2. The junction had 4 bases not matched to a gene; V was cut back by 6 bases and J by 4 bases. This CDR3 spans 15 amino acids. Germline values: CDR1 SEHNR, CDR2 FQNEAQ (reference sequence). The CDR3 is CASRQTSGRPDTQYF. The CDR3 DNA reads TGTGCCAGCAGGCAGACTAGCGGGAGGCCAGATACGCAGTATTTT.

The chain joins TRBV2 to TRBJ1-2; 8 bases agree with TRBD1. The germline V gene encodes CDR1 SNHLY and CDR2 FYNNEI. This CDR3 has 15 residues. Germline trimming cut 6 bases from V and 4 bases from J; bases unmatched to any gene: 10. Here the CDR3 reads CASRAAGTGVYGYTF. The DNA for the CDR3 is TGTGCCAGCAGAGCCGCCGGGACAGGTGTCTATGGCTACACCTTC. Supplemented by reference TRBV2 and TRBJ1-2, the full variable domain reads EPEVTQTPSHQVTQMGQEVILRCVPISNHLYFYWYRQILGQKVEFLVSFYNNEISEKSEIFDDQFSVERPDGSNFTLKIRSTKLEDSAMYFCASRAAGTGVYGYTFGSGTRLTVV.

The V and J genes are TRBV6-1 and TRBJ1-5, with D possibly matching TRBD1 (6 bases). With 0 bases removed from V and 0 bases from J, the gap between germline ends came to 18 bases. The CDR3 is 19 residues long. Germline V gives CDR1 MNHNS, CDR2 SASEGT. CDR3 residues: CASSEAMGGGLYSNQPQHF. The CDR3 DNA reads as TGTGCCAGCAGTGAAGCAATGGGAGGGGGTCTTTATAGCAATCAGCCCCAGCATTTT.

Only a few counts were recorded for this clone. The same CDR3 can be traced to other DNA sequences in this sample. This rearrangement joins TRBV30 to TRBJ1-5, with D perhaps matching TRBD1 (5 bases). Trimming stripped 0 bases from V and 5 bases from J, with 8 bases between. Germline CDR1 reads GTSNPN; CDR2 reads SVGIG (reference sequence). The CDR3 is 13 amino acids. The CDR3: CAWSVQGDQPQHF. CDR3 sequence (DNA): TGTGCCTGGAGTGTACAAGGGGATCAGCCCCAGCATTTT. The full variable domain, rest sourced from reference TRBV30 and TRBJ1-5, is SQTIHQWPATLVQPVGSPLSLECTVEGTSNPNLYWYRQAAGRGLQLLFYSVGIGQISSEVPQNLSASRPQDRQFILSSKKLLLSDSGFYLCAWSVQGDQPQHFGDGTRLSIL.

The chain couples TRBV27 to TRBJ1-1; TRBD1 matches 8 bases. V shed 5 bases and J 4 bases; nucleotides not matched to a gene: 6. Germline V lookup: CDR1 MNHEY, CDR2 SMNVEV (reference sequence). The length of the CDR3 is 14 residues. CDR3 sequence (DNA): TGTGCCAGCAGTCGACAGGGGCAGGGCACTGAAGCTTTCTTT. This sequence encodes CASSRQGQGTEAFF.

The rearrangement uses TRBV7-9 and TRBJ1-5, with TRBD1 matching 7 bases. This CDR3 has 14 residues. CDR1 and CDR2 (germline): SEHNR, FQNEAQ (reference sequence). The V and J ends lost 5 bases and 3 bases, in that order; junction bases with no gene match: 4. In DNA form, the CDR3 reads TGTGCCAGCAGCCCGACAGGGATCAATCAGCCCCAGCATTTT. It specifies CASSPTGINQPQHF.

V is TRBV4-1 and J is TRBJ2-1; D is ambiguous. Germline V gives CDR1 MGHRA, CDR2 YSYEKL. The CDR3 length is 12 residues. Trimming left V 3 bases short and J 6 bases short, with 6 bases between. The CDR3 nucleotides read TGCGCCAGCAGCCACACAATCAATGAGCAGTTCTTC. Protein: CASSHTINEQFF.

The rearrangement uses TRBV6-5 and TRBJ2-7; weak D call: TRBD2 (6 bases). This CDR3 region has 15 residues. Trimming shortened V by 6 bases and J by 3 bases, and 18 bases separated the two germline ends. CDR1 MNHEY and CDR2 SVGAGI come from the germline V gene. The CDR3 bases are TGTGCCAGCAGCCCCGGGACTCCGAAATTCTACGAGCAGTACTTC. It encodes CASSPGTPKFYEQYF.